The present entry profiles one T cell receptor beta chain with its context. Its antigen is undetermined. This record belongs to a study of cytomegalovirus exposure and HLA in healthy donors. Study-level results: Some V segments could not be told apart, so they were left out, TRBV6-2 and TRBV6-3 among them. Across all donors, roughly uniform sequencing depth was an assumption of the presence/absence analyses. The CMV antigen specificity of a few CMV-associated chains was confirmed through in vitro analysis.

PCR amplification relied on 60 Vbeta primers (plus 13 Jbeta primers). Profiled with immunoSEQ multiplex PCR; TCRdb holds only in-frame clones, not every one. The sample shows 130,000 to 150,000 clones, over 70% of them seen only once. The V gene lost 5 bases and the J gene lost 9 bases, with 26 bases spanning the gap. The CDR3 runs to 17 residues. The germline CDR1 and CDR2 sequences are MNHEY and SMNVEV (reference sequence). The gene calls are TRBV27 and TRBJ2-4; a possible D gene is TRBD1 (5 bases). The source material was PBMCs. The sequence was obtained from a man aged 40-49 years in good health and CMV-seropositive. The CDR3, as DNA: TGTGCCAGCAGTCCCGACCCTCGGCTCCCTCAGGGTGTCATTCAGTACTTC. Protein: CASSPDPRLPQGVIQYF.